The clone carrying this TCR beta chain came up once. The CDR3 spans 16 residues. Germline lookup yields CDR1 LNHDA and CDR2 SQIVND (reference sequence). Trimming left V 0 bases short and J 3 bases short, with 12 bases between. This sample is part of a study of control samples from healthy donors and cancer patients. Some clones are missing from TCRdb's copy, which holds only in-frame ones; the method was immunoSEQ multiplex PCR. The data show more than 85,000 clones, 90% to 95% seen once. The rearrangement links TRBV19 to TRBJ2-1, with a weak D call TRBD1 (7 bases). The receptor comes from a young woman in good health. The source material was blood. The CDR3, as DNA: TGTGCCAGTAGTATAGATCAGGGGGGTGTCTACAATGAGCAGTTCTTC. It encodes CASSIDQGGVYNEQFF.